The TCR beta chain under discussion was sequenced for a study of T cell responses to AZD1222 COVID-19 vaccine. Findings and limits, study-wide: Possibly, clonal diversity was underestimated; donors were largely white British and included more females. Samples come after the peak T cell response, not at day 14. The breadth and depth of Spike-specific TCRs increased once two AZD1222 doses had been given. At 160-218 and 743-854, vaccine-associated CD4 TCRs were dominant, and they spanned spike.

V dropped 0 bases and J dropped 6 bases, with 25 bases sitting between them. The CDR3 is 19 residues long. Germline CDR1 is SGHDT and CDR2 is YYEEEE. Only in-frame clones appear in the TCRdb table, and some are missing; sequencing was by immunoSEQ multiplex PCR. The repertoire holds under 150,000 clones, 93% seen once, with under 3.5% in the top ten. About this clone: Its antigen is not known.

Here the sequenced sample was peripheral blood, taken on day 0 of AZD1222 vaccination. The chain is built from TRBV5-6 and TRBJ1-3; the D is unclear. The clonotype originates from an adult in good health. For the CDR3, the DNA is TGTGCCAGCAGCTTGGCCTTGGAGGCCTACGGGATGAGCGTAAACACCATATATTTT. Translated: CASSLALEAYGMSVNTIYF.